The 17 T cell receptor beta chains listed next were all sequenced from one sample in a study of OX40 agonist ivuxolimab in advanced cancers. Using immunoSEQ multiplex PCR, the repertoire was profiled, and TCRdb retains in-frame clones only, with some absent. Of roughly 60,000 clones listed, less than 90% are singletons. Sequencing was performed on CD4+ or CD8+ T cells sorted from blood, taken in a trial of the OX40 agonist ivuxolimab. These receptors were obtained from an adult with an advanced solid tumor such as melanoma, head and neck, liver or kidney cancer.

The chain carries TRBV12-5 and TRBJ2-3, with 12 bases matching TRBD2. The CDR3 extends over 16 amino acids. CDR1 is LGHNT and CDR2 is FRNRAP in the germline V gene. The V and J ends lost 1 base and 5 bases, in that order; junction bases with no gene match: 4. The CDR3, as DNA: TGTGCTAGTGGTTTGGGACTAGCGGGAGCAGGAGATACGCAGTATTTT. Its protein product is CASGLGLAGAGDTQYF.

This clone was found once. The J gene is TRBJ1-1, the V gene TRBV6-6, with D perhaps TRBD1 (5 bases). V was clipped by 6 bases and J by 0 bases, with 17 bases between them. The CDR3 length is 16 residues. Germline-derived CDR1 and CDR2 are MNHNY and SVGAGI (reference sequence). For the CDR3, the DNA is TGTGCCAGCAGCTCCTATAGACAGCTGTTGAACACTGAAGCTTTCTTT. Translated, it gives CASSSYRQLLNTEAFF.

J is TRBJ2-3 and V is TRBV5-4, with 11 bases fitting TRBD1. Per germline, CDR1 SGHNT and CDR2 YYREEE (reference sequence). V trimming: 4 bases; J trimming: 4 bases; junction bases outside the gene matches: 2. CDR3 length: 14 amino acids. Written as DNA, the CDR3 is TGTGCCAGCAGCAGGGACAGGGGGGCAGATACGCAGTATTTT. Amino acids: CASSRDRGADTQYF.

This rearrangement joins TRBV5-1 to TRBJ2-7; D remains ambiguous. Germline CDR1 and CDR2: SGHRS and YFSETQ. CDR3 length equals 12 residues. Deletions cut 4 bases from V and 2 bases from J, with 7 bases between. Here the CDR3 DNA reads TGCGCCAGCAGCGACGGTCCCTACGAGCAGTACTTC. This sequence encodes CASSDGPYEQYF.

This chain connects TRBV6-5 to TRBJ1-1, with 8 bases matching TRBD1. Losses at the gene ends were 0 bases for V and 6 bases for J; bases not matched to a gene: 3. This CDR3 is 14 amino acids long. Looked up from germline, CDR1 is MNHEY and CDR2 is SVGAGI. This chain's CDR3 is CASSYSDREPEAFF. The CDR3 DNA follows: TGTGCCAGCAGTTACTCGGACAGGGAGCCTGAAGCTTTCTTT.

The J gene is TRBJ2-7, the V gene TRBV25-1; D perhaps matches TRBD1 (5 bases). The CDR3 consists of 13 residues. V dropped 5 bases and J dropped 5 bases, with 13 bases sitting between them. Per germline, CDR1 MGHDK and CDR2 SYGVNS. The CDR3 region is CASSIPGYDEQYF. CDR3 nucleotide sequence: TGTGCCAGCAGTATCCCAGGGTATGACGAGCAGTACTTC.

The genes are TRBV9 and TRBJ2-7, with 8 nucleotides matching TRBD2. Losses at the gene ends were 3 bases for V and 5 bases for J; bases not matched to a gene: 13. The CDR3 is 16 amino acids. CDR1 and CDR2 (germline): SGDLS, YYNGEE. CDR3 DNA: TGTGCCAGCAGCGAAGGACTAGCTGAGCTTGCCCACGAGCAGTACTTC. It is translated as CASSEGLAELAHEQYF.

The V gene is TRBV7-6, the J gene TRBJ2-7; D unclear. With 5 bases removed from V and 0 bases from J, the gap between germline ends came to 23 bases. CDR3 size: 18 residues. The germline V gene encodes CDR1 SGHVS and CDR2 FNYEAQ. CDR3 sequence: CASSPRLFSLQSSYEQYF. Here the CDR3 DNA reads TGTGCCAGCAGCCCAAGGCTTTTCAGTTTACAGAGCTCCTACGAGCAGTACTTC. Combining the CDR3 with reference TRBV7-6 and TRBJ2-7 gives the whole variable domain GAGVSQSPRYKVTKRGQDVALRCDPISGHVSLYWYRQALGQGPEFLTYFNYEAQQDKSGLPNDRFSAERPEGSISTLTIQRTEQRDSAMYRCASSPRLFSLQSSYEQYFGPGTRLTVT.

The chain employs TRBV30 and TRBJ2-3; D not certain. CDR3 size: 16 residues. Germline CDR1 GTSNPN, CDR2 SVGIG (reference sequence). Trimming removed 6 bases at V and 0 bases at J, with 19 bases between. In DNA form, the CDR3 reads TGTGCCTGCACAGTGGGTCAGTTATCAAGCACAGATACGCAGTATTTT. It specifies CACTVGQLSSTDTQYF.

The sample holds one count of this clone. CDR3 in amino acids: CASSLTRPNTGELFF. CDR3 in DNA: TGTGCCAGCAGCCTGACTAGGCCGAACACCGGGGAGCTGTTTTTT. This chain links TRBV6-5 with TRBJ2-2; D possibly corresponds to TRBD2 (6 bases). The CDR3 has 15 residues. Deletions cut 6 bases from V and 0 bases from J, with 11 bases between. The germline CDR1 and CDR2 sequences are MNHEY and SVGAGI.

In its sample, this clone was seen once. The chain recombines TRBV15 with TRBJ1-1; TRBD1 aligns across 7 bases. This CDR3 is 16 amino acids long. After removal of 1 base from V and 2 bases from J, the junction contained 7 bases not matched to a gene. Germline V gene sequence: CDR1 LNHNV, CDR2 YYDKDF (reference sequence). CDR3 sequence reads: CATSRGFRDSNTEAFF. The CDR3 coding sequence is TGTGCCACCAGCAGAGGATTCCGGGACAGCAACACTGAAGCTTTCTTT.

This chain uses TRBV5-1 with TRBJ2-7; 7 positions match TRBD1. The junction had 1 base not matched to a gene; V was cut back by 0 bases and J by 4 bases. This CDR3 contains 13 residues. CDR1 and CDR2 (germline): SGHRS, YFSETQ. The CDR3 region has the DNA TGCGCCAGCAGCTTGGACAGGGGATACGAGCAGTACTTC. Translated, it gives CASSLDRGYEQYF.

The CDR3 reads CASSVLNEQFF. Here the CDR3 DNA reads TGTGCCAGCAGTGTGCTTAATGAGCAGTTCTTC. This rearrangement joins TRBV6-5 to TRBJ2-1; D remains ambiguous. This CDR3 is 11 amino acids long. The germline V and J ends were trimmed by 5 bases and 7 bases, with 6 bases remaining between them. Germline CDR1 is MNHEY and CDR2 is SVGAGI.

The V gene is TRBV5-1, the J gene TRBJ2-7; no reliable D call. V dropped 3 bases and J dropped 3 bases, with 19 bases sitting between them. Germline assignment: CDR1 SGHRS and CDR2 YFSETQ. The CDR3 is made up of 16 amino acids. The CDR3 nucleotides are TGCGCCAGCAGCTCTGAAGGCCTAATACCCAGCTACGAGCAGTACTTC. The encoded protein is CASSSEGLIPSYEQYF. The variable domain in full, with the rest retrieved from reference TRBV5-1 and TRBJ2-7, is KAGVTQTPRYLIKTRGQQVTLSCSPISGHRSVSWYQQTPGQGLQFLFEYFSETQRNKGNFPGRFSGRQFSNSRSEMNVSTLELGDSALYLCASSSEGLIPSYEQYFGPGTRLTVT.

The chain is built from TRBV19 and TRBJ1-1; D is unclear. The germline CDR1 and CDR2 sequences are LNHDA and SQIVND (reference sequence). This CDR3 region has 19 residues. Trimming removed 1 base from V and 2 bases from J, with 23 bases in between. The CDR3 DNA is TGTGCCAGTAGTATAGGCCCAAGGACCCGGCTGCCCCTAAACACTGAAGCTTTCTTT. Its protein is CASSIGPRTRLPLNTEAFF.

The chain has TRBV7-3 and TRBJ2-1; 10 bases are a match to TRBD2. The CDR3 runs 15 residues. Losses at the gene ends were 4 bases for V and 4 bases for J; bases not matched to a gene: 4. Germline CDR1 and CDR2: SGHTA and FQGTGA. The CDR3 here is CASSWKREGYNEQFF. The CDR3 nucleotides are TGTGCCAGCAGCTGGAAGCGGGAGGGTTACAATGAGCAGTTCTTC. The full variable domain, with the rest looked up from reference TRBV7-3 and TRBJ2-1, is GAGVSQTPSNKVTEKGKYVELRCDPISGHTALYWYRQSLGQGPEFLIYFQGTGAADDSGLPNDRFFAVRPEGSVSTLKIQRTERGDSAVYLCASSWKREGYNEQFFGPGTRLTVL.

V gene TRBV12-2 combines with J gene TRBJ2-5; the table names TRBD1, a call not compared with the DNA. TRBV12-2 is a pseudogene segment. This CDR3 has 19 amino acids. The CDR3 DNA sequence: TGTGCAAGTCACCTCGGACAGGGTAAGGTGCGGGTAAACCAAGAGACCCAGTACTTC. It is translated as CASHLGQGKVRVNQETQYF.